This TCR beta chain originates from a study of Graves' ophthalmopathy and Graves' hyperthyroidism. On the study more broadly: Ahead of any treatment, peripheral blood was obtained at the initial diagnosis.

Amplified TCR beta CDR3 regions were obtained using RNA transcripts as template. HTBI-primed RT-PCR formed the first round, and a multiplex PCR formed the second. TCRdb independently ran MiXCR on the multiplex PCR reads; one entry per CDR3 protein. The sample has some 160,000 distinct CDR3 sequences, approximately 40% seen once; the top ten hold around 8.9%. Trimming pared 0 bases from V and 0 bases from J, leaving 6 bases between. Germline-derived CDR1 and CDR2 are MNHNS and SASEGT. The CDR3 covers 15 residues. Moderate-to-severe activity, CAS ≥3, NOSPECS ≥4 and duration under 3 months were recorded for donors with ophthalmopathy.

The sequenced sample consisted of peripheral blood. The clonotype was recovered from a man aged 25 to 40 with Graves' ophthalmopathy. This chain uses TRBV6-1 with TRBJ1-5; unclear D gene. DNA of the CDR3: TGTGCCAGCAGTGAAGCGGGCAATAGCAATCAGCCCCAGCATTTT. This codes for CASSEAGNSNQPQHF.